The entry below describes one T cell receptor (beta chain). The assay was immunoSEQ multiplex PCR, and TCRdb's table has in-frame clones only and misses some. The table shows fewer than 250,000 clones, with approximately 83% occurring only once. Grouping used clinical history reported by participants in a survey and questionnaire. The data belong to a study of blood T cell repertoires in COVID-19. Germline assignment: CDR1 SGHRS and CDR2 YFSETQ. Trimming took 6 bases from V and 5 from J; bases not matched to a gene: 12. The length of the CDR3 is 15 residues. Sequenced material: PBMCs or T cells enriched from blood (not recorded which). The origin of this receptor is a woman in her forties who had been exposed to COVID-19. The rearrangement links TRBV5-1 to TRBJ1-1, with TRBD1 identical over 8 bases. The CDR3: CASTTLQQGVTEAFF. The CDR3 DNA follows: TGCGCCAGCACTACGCTACAACAGGGGGTAACTGAAGCTTTCTTT.